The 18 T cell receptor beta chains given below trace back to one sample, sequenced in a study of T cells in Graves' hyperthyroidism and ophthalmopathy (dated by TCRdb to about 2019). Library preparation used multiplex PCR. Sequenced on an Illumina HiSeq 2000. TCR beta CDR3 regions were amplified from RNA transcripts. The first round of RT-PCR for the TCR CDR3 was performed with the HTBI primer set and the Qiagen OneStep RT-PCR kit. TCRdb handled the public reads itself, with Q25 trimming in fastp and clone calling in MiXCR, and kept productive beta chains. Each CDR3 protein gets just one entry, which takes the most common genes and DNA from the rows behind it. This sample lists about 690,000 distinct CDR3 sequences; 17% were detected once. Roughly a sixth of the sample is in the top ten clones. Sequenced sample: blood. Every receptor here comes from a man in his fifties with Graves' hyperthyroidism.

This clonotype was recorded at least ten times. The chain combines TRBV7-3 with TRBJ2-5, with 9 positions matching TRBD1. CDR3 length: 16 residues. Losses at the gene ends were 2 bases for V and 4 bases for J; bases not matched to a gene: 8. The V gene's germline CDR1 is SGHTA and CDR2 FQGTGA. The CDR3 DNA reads TGTGCCAGCAGCTTAGGGGGACAGGGTCTGGGAGAGACCCAGTACTTC. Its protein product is CASSLGGQGLGETQYF.

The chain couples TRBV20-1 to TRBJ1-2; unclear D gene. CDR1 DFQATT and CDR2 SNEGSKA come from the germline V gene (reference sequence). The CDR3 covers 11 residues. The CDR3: CIPDGHYGYTF. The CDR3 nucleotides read TGCATACCCGACGGGCACTATGGCTACACCTTC.

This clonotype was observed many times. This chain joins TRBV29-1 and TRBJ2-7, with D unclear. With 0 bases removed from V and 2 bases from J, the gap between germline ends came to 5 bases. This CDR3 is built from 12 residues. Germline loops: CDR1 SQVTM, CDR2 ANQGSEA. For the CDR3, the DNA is TGCAGCGTTGAAGACGGAACCTACGAGCAGTACTTC. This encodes CSVEDGTYEQYF.

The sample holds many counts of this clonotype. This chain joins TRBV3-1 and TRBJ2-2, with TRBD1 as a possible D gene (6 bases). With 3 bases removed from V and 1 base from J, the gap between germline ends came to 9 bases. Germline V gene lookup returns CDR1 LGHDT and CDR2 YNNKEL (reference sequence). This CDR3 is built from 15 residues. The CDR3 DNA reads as TGTGCCAGCAGCCAGGGACACCTGAACACCGGGGAGCTGTTTTTT. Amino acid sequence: CASSQGHLNTGELFF.

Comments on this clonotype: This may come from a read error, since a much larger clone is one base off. The CDR3 DNA reads TGTGCCAGCAGTGAAGGGCGCCGACAAGGAGAAAAACTGTTTTTT. Its protein product is CASSEGRRQGEKLFF. The rearrangement uses TRBV12-3 or TRBV12-4 and TRBJ1-4; no firm D call. The length of the CDR3 is 15 residues. Trimming took 5 bases from V and 8 from J, leaving 18 bases between them.

The CDR3 region is CASRSFYGYTF. The CDR3 nucleotides read TGTGCCAGCCGGAGTTTCTATGGCTACACCTTC. The chain carries TRBV11-2 and TRBJ1-2; D ambiguous. The V and J ends lost 8 bases and 4 bases respectively, with 8 bases between them. CDR1 and CDR2 (germline): SGHAT, FQNNGV. This CDR3 is 11 amino acids long.

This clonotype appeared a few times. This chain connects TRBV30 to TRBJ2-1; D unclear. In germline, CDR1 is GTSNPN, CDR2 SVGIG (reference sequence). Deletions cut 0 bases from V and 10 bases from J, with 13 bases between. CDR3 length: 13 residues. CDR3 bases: TGTGCCTGGAGTGTAGAAGCGAGCCAAGAGCAGTTCTTC. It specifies CAWSVEASQEQFF.

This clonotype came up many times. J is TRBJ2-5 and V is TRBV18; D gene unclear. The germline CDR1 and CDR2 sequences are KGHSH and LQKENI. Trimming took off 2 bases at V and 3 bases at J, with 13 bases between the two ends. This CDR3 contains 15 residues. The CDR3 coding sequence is TGTGCCAGCTCACCAAGAGATCTGGTTGAAGAGACCCAGTACTTC. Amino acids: CASSPRDLVEETQYF. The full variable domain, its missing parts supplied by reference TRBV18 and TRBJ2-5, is NAGVMQNPRHLVRRRGQEARLRCSPMKGHSHVYWYRQLPEEGLKFMVYLQKENIIDESGMPKERFSAEFPKEGPSILRIQQVVRGDSAAYFCASSPRDLVEETQYFGPGTRLLVL.

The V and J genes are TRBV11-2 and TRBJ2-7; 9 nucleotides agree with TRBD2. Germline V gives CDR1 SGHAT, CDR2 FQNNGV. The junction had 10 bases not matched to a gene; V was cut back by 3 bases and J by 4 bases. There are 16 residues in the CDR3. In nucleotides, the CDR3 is TGTGCCAGCAGCTTCGGGATAGCGGGAGTTCTTTACGAGCAGTACTTC. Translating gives CASSFGIAGVLYEQYF.

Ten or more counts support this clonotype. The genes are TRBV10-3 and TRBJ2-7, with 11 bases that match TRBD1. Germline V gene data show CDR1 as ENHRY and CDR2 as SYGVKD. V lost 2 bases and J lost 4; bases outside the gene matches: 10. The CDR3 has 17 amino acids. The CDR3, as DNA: TGTGCCATCAGTGAGCCGCTAGGACAGGGGGCGGGTTACGAGCAGTACTTC. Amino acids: CAISEPLGQGAGYEQYF.

The CDR3 coding sequence is TGCAGCGTTGAAGATCGGACAGGCGCCGTCTATGGCTACACCTTC. It yields the protein CSVEDRTGAVYGYTF. The chain couples TRBV29-1 to TRBJ1-2; 7 bases match TRBD1. V was pared by 0 bases and J by 4 bases, with 8 bases of the junction left unmatched. This CDR3 has 15 amino acids. Germline loops: CDR1 SQVTM, CDR2 ANQGSEA. Complete variable domain (other parts from reference TRBV29-1 and TRBJ1-2): SAVISQKPSRDICQRGTSLTIQCQVDSQVTMMFWYRQQPGQSLTLIATANQGSEATYESGFVIDKFPISRPNLTFSTLTVSNMSPEDSSIYLCSVEDRTGAVYGYTFGSGTRLTVV.

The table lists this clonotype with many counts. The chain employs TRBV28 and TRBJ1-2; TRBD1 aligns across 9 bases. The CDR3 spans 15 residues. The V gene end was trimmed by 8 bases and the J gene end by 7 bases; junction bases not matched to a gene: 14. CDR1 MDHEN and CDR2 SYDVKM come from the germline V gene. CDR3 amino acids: CASLPQDRGVGGYTF. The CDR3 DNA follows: TGTGCCAGCCTCCCCCAGGACAGGGGAGTGGGTGGCTACACCTTC.

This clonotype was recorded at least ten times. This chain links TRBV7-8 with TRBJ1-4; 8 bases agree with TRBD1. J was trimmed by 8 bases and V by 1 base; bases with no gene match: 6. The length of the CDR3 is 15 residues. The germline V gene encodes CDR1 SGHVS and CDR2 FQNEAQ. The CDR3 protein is CASSLGFTGGEKLFF. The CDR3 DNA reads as TGTGCCAGCAGCTTAGGATTTACAGGGGGGGAAAAACTGTTTTTT.

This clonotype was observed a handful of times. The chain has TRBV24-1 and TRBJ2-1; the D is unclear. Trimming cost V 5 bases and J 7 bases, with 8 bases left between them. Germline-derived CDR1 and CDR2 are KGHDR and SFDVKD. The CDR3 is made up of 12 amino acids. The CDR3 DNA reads TGTGCCACCAGTGGAAGAGGAAATGAGCAGTTCTTC. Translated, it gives CATSGRGNEQFF.

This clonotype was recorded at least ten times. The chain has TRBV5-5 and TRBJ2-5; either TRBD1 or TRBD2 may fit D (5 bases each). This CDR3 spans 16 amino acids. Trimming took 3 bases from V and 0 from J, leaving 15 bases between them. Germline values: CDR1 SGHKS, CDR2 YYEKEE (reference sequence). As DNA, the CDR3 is TGTGCCAGCAGCTCCCCCGGGACCCACAACCAAGAGACCCAGTACTTC. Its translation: CASSSPGTHNQETQYF.

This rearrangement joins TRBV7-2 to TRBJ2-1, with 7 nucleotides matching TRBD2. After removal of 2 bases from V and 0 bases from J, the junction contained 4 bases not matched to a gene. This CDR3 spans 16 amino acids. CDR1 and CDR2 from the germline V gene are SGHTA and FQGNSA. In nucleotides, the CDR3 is TGTGCCAGCAGCTTAACTTGGACTAGCTCCTACAATGAGCAGTTCTTC. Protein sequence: CASSLTWTSSYNEQFF.

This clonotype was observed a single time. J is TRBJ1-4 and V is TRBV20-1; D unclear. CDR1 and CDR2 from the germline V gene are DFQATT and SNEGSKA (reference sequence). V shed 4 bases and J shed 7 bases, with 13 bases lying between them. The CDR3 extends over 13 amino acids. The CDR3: CSATSDLGEKLFF. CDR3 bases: TGCAGTGCTACCTCGGACCTTGGTGAAAAACTGTTTTTT.

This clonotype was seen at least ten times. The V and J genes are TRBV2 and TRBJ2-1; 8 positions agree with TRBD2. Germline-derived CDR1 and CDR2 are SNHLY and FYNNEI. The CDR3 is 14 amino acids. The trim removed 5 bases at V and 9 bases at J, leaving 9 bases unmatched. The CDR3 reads CASSNSGLGSEQFF. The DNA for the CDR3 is TGTGCCAGCAGTAATTCGGGACTAGGTAGTGAGCAGTTCTTC.